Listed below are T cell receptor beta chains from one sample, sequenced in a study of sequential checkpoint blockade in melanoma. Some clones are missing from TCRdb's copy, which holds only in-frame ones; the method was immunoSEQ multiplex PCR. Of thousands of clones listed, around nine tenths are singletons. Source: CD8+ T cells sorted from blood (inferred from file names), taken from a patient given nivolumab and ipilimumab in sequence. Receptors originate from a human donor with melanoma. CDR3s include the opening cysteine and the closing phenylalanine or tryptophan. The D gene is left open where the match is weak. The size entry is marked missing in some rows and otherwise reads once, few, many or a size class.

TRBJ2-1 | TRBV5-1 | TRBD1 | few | TGCGCCAGCAGCTCTGAGACAGGGGGTGCCTACAATGAGCAGTTCTTC | CASSSETGGAYNEQFF
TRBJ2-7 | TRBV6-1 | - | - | TGTGCCAGCAGCAATCTCCCCGCTACCTACGAGCAGTACTTC | CASSNLPATYEQYF
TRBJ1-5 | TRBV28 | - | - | TGTGCCAGTAGACAGGAATTTCAGCCCCAGCATTTT | CASRQEFQPQHF
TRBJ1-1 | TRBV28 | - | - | TGTGCCAGCAGTTTACGGGGGGCCAACACTGAAGCTTTCTTT | CASSLRGANTEAFF
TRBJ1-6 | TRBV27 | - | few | TGTGCCAGCAGGGACTCGGCCTCCTATAATTCACCCCTCCACTTT | CASRDSASYNSPLHF
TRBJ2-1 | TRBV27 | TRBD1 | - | TGTGCCAGCAGCCTCTTGGACAGGGGCAAATCCTACAATGAGCAGTTCTTC | CASSLLDRGKSYNEQFF
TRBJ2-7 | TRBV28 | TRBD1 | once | TGTGCCAGCAGTTTTGGTCCCAGGGGGCTCTACGAGCAGTACTTC | CASSFGPRGLYEQYF
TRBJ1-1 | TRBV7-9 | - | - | TGTGCCAGCAGCTTAAAATTTCCAGGCCCGAAGAACACTGAAGCTTTCTTT | CASSLKFPGPKNTEAFF
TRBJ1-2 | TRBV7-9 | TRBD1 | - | TGTGCCAGCAGCTTAGTTGGGACAGACTATGGCTACACCTTC | CASSLVGTDYGYTF
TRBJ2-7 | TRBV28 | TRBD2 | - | TGTGCCAGCAGTTTCGAGGGACTAGCGGGCTACGAGCAGTACTTC | CASSFEGLAGYEQYF
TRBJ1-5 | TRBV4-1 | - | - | TGCGCCAGCAGCCAAGGGCGGGGATTGGGCAATCAGCCCCAGCATTTT | CASSQGRGLGNQPQHF
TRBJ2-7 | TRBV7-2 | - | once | TGTGCCAGCAGCTTAGGCGGACAATTCCACGAGCAGTACTTC | CASSLGGQFHEQYF
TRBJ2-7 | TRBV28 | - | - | TGTGCCAGCGGGCCCTACGAGCAGTACTTC | CASGPYEQYF
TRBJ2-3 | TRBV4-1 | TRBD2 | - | TGCGCCAGCAGCTGGACTAGCGTCGGGAAAGATACGCAGTATTTT | CASSWTSVGKDTQYF
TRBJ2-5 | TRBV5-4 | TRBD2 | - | TGTGCCAGCAGCCACAGTTTCCGGGATCCCACCACCAAGCGGGGAGAGACCCAGTACTTC | CASSHSFRDPTTKRGETQYF
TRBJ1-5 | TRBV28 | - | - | TGTGCCAGCAGTTGGACAGTCAATCAGCCCCAGCATTTT | CASSWTVNQPQHF
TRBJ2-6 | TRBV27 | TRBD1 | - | TGTGCCAGCAGTTTGGGCAGGGGGCCCGTTGGGGCCAACGTCCTGACTTTC | CASSLGRGPVGANVLTF
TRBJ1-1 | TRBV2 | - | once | TGTGCCATCGGACTTCACGGGAACACTGAAGCTTTCTTT | CAIGLHGNTEAFF
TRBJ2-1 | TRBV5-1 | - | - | TGCGCCAGCAGCTCCCAAACTAATGAGCAGTTCTTC | CASSSQTNEQFF
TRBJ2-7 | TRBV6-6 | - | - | TGTGCCAGCCCACGAGAATCGGACTTGAGGATCTACGAGCAGTACTTC | CASPRESDLRIYEQYF
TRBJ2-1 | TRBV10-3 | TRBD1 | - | TGTGCCATCAGTGACAGGGGGCCAAGCTCCTACAATGAGCAGTTCTTC | CAISDRGPSSYNEQFF
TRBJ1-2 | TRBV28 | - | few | TGTGCCAGCAATGCCGGTAACTATGGCTACACCTTC | CASNAGNYGYTF
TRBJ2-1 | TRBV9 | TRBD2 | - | TGTGCCAGCAGCACCAACCTAGCGGGAGGGCCGGTGAATGAGCAGTTCTTC | CASSTNLAGGPVNEQFF
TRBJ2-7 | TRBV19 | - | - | TGTGCCAGTAGTATGAATTTTTGGCGGGCAGACTACGAGCAGTACTTC | CASSMNFWRADYEQYF
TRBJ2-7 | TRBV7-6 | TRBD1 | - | TGTGCCAGCAGTTTGCGGTCGGGACAGGGGATCTACGAGCAGTACTTC | CASSLRSGQGIYEQYF
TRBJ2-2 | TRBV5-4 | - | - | TGTGCCAGCAGCGCCCTAAACACCGGGGAGCTGTTTTTT | CASSALNTGELFF
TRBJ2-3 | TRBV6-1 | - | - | TGTGCCAGCAGTGATTTGTCAGGCAGCACAGATACGCAGTATTTT | CASSDLSGSTDTQYF
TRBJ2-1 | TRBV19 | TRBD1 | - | TGTGCCAGTAGTATAGGGTCAGGGGGCCGGTACAATGAGCAGTTCTTC | CASSIGSGGRYNEQFF
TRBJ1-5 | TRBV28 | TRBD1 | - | TGTGCCAGCAGTTTACACCCCCGCAGGACAGGGGGTAGTCAGCCCCAGCATTTT | CASSLHPRRTGGSQPQHF
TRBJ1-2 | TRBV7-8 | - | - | TGTGCCAGCAGCCCCCCCGCATATGGAGCTAACTATGGCTACACCTTC | CASSPPAYGANYGYTF
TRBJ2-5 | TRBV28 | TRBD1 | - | TGTGCCAGCAGTCTAAGACAGGGGGTGGAGACCCAGTACTTC | CASSLRQGVETQYF
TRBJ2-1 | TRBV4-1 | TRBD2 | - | TGCGCCAGCAGCCAATTAACTAGCGGGAGACCATATGAGCAGTTCTTC | CASSQLTSGRPYEQFF
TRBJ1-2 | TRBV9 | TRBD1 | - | TGTGCCAGCAGCGTAGCCGACAGGGAGGACTATGGCTACACCTTC | CASSVADREDYGYTF
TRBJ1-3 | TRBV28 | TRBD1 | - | TGTGCCAGCAGTTTGAAGGACAGGGGTGGAAACACCATATATTTT | CASSLKDRGGNTIYF
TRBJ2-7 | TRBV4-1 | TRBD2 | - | TGCGCCAGCAGCCAAGGGACTAGCGGGGTAGTCGCCTACGAGCAGTACTTC | CASSQGTSGVVAYEQYF
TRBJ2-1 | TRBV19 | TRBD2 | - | TGTGCCAGTAGCCCCTACCCAAGCGGGATCTACAATGAGCAGTTCTTC | CASSPYPSGIYNEQFF
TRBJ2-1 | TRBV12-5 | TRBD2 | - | TGTGCTAGTGGTTTCTCGATTGAGCGGGAGGCATCCTACAATGAGCAGTTCTTC | CASGFSIEREASYNEQFF
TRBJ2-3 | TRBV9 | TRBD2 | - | TGTGCCAGCAGCGCCGGGACTAGCGGGAGTAGCACAGATACGCAGTATTTT | CASSAGTSGSSTDTQYF
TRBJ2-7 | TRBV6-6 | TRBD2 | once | TGTGCCAGCCGGGGGGGACTAGTAGTAGAGCAGTACTTC | CASRGGLVVEQYF